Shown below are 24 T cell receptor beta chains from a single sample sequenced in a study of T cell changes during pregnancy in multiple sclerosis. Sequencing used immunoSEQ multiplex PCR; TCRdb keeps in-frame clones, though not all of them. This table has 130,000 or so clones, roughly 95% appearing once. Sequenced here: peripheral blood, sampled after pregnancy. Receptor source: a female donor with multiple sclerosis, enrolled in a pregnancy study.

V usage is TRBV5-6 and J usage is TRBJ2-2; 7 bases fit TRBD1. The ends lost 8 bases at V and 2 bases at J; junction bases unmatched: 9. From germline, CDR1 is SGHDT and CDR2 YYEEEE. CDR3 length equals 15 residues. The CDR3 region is CASYYRGRNTGELFF. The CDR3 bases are TGTGCCAGTTACTACAGGGGTCGAAACACCGGGGAGCTGTTTTTT.

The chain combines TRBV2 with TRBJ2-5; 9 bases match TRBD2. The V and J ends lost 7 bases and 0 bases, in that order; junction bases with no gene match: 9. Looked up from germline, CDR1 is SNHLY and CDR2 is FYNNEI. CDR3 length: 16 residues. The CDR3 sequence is CASTSRRLADQETQYF. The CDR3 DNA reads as TGTGCCAGCACCTCAAGAAGACTAGCGGACCAAGAGACCCAGTACTTC.

DNA of the CDR3: TGTGCCAGCAGCTCTGACAGGGGGCACACTGAAGCTTTCTTT. As protein: CASSSDRGHTEAFF. The genes are TRBV5-6 and TRBJ1-1, with 10 bases lining up with TRBD1. The CDR3 consists of 14 residues. J was trimmed by 3 bases and V by 3 bases; bases with no gene match: 2. The germline V gene has CDR1 SGHDT and CDR2 YYEEEE.

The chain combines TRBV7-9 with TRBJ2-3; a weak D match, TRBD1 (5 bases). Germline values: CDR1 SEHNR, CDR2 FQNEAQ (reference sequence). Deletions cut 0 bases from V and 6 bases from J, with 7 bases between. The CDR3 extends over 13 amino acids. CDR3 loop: CASSLAGVDTQYF. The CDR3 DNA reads TGTGCCAGCAGCTTAGCAGGGGTTGATACGCAGTATTTT.

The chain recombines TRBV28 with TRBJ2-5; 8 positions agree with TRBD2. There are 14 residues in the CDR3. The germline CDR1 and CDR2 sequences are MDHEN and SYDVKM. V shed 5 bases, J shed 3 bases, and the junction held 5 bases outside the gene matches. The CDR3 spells CASSRLAWKETQYF. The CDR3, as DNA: TGTGCCAGCAGTCGACTAGCGTGGAAAGAGACCCAGTACTTC. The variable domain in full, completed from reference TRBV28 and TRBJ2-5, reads DVKVTQSSRYLVKRTGEKVFLECVQDMDHENMFWYRQDPGLGLRLIYFSYDVKMKEKGDIPEGYSVSREKKERFSLILESASTNQTSMYLCASSRLAWKETQYFGPGTRLLVL.

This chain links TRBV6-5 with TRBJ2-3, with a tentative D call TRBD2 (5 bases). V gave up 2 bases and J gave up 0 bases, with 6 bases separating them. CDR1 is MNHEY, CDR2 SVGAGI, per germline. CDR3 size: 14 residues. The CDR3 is CASSYRTSTDTQYF. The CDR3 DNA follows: TGTGCCAGCAGTTACCGGACTAGCACAGATACGCAGTATTTT.

This CDR3 is CASSLGDRGVEKAFF. The DNA of the CDR3 is TGTGCCAGCAGCTTAGGAGACAGGGGGGTTGAAAAAGCTTTCTTT. The chain links TRBV7-9 to TRBJ1-1, with 9 positions matching TRBD1. CDR3 size: 15 residues. After removal of 1 base from V and 9 bases from J, the junction contained 9 bases not matched to a gene. CDR1 SEHNR and CDR2 FQNEAQ come from the germline V gene (reference sequence).

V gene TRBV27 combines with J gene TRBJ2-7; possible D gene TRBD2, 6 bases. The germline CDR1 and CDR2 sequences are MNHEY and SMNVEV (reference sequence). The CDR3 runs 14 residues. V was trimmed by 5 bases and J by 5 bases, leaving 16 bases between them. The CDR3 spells CASSPILGGDEQYF. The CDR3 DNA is TGTGCCAGCAGTCCCATATTGGGGGGAGACGAGCAGTACTTC.

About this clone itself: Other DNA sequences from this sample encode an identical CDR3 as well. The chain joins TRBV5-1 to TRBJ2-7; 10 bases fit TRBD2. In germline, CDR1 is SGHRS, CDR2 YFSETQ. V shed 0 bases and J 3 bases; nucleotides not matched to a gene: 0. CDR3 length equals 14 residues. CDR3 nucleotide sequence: TGCGCCAGCAGCTTGGCTAGCGGGAGCTACGAGCAGTACTTC. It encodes CASSLASGSYEQYF.

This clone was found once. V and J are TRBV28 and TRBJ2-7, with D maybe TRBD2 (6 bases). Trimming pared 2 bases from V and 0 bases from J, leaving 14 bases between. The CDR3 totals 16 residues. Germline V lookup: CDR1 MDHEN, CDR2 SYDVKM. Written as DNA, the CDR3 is TGTGCCAGCAGTTTACGGTTAGACGGGAGCTCCTACGAGCAGTACTTC. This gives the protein CASSLRLDGSSYEQYF.

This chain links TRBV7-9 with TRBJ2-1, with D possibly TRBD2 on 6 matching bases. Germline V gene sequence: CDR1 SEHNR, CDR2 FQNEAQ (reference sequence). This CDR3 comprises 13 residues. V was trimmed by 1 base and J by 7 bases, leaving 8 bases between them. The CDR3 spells CASSLVGGNEQFF. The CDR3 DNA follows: TGTGCCAGCAGCTTAGTCGGAGGGAATGAGCAGTTCTTC. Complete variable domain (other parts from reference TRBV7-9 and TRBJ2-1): DTGVSQNPRHKITKRGQNVTFRCDPISEHNRLYWYRQTLGQGPEFLTYFQNEAQLEKSRLLSDRFSAERPKGSFSTLEIQRTEQGDSAMYLCASSLVGGNEQFFGPGTRLTVL.

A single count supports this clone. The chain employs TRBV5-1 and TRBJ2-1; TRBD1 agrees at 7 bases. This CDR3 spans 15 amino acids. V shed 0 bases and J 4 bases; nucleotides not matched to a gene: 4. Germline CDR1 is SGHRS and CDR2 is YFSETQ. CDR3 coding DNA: TGCGCCAGCAGCTTGGGGCAGGGGGTATACAATGAGCAGTTCTTC. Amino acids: CASSLGQGVYNEQFF.

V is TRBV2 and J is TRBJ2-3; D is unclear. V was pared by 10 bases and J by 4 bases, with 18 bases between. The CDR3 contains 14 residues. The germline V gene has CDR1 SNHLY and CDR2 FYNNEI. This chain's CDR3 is CAKMGWSRSDTQYF. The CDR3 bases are TGTGCCAAAATGGGCTGGTCTCGGTCAGATACGCAGTATTTT.

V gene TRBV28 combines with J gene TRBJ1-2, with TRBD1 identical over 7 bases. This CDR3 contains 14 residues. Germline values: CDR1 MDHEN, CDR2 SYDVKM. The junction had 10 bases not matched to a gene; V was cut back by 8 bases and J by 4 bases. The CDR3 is CASESGGRGYGYTF. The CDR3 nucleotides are TGTGCCAGCGAGTCAGGGGGAAGGGGCTATGGCTACACCTTC.

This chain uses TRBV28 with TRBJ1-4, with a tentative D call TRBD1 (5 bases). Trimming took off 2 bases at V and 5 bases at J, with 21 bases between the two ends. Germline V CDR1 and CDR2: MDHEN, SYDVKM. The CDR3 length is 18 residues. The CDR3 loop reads CASSLDKGPDRRNEKLFF. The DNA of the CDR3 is TGTGCCAGCAGTTTAGATAAGGGGCCTGACCGGCGAAATGAAAAACTGTTTTTT.

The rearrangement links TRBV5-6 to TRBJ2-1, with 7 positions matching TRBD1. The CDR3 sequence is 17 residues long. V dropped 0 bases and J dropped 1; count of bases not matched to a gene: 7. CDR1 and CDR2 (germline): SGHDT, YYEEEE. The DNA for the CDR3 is TGTGCCAGCAGCTTGGGACAGGGAGTAGGGTCCTACAATGAGCAGTTCTTC. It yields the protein CASSLGQGVGSYNEQFF.

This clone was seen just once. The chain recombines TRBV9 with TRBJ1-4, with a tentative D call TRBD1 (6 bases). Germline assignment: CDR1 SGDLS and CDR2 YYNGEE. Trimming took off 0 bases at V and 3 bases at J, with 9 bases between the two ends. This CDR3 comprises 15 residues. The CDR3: CASSVAGGPNEKLFF. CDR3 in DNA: TGTGCCAGCAGCGTAGCGGGGGGCCCTAATGAAAAACTGTTTTTT.

CDR3 amino acids: CASSQDLGTGTDTQYF. The CDR3 nucleotides are TGTGCCAGCAGCCAAGATCTCGGGACTGGCACAGATACGCAGTATTTT. The chain is built from TRBV14 and TRBJ2-3; TRBD2 is a possible D gene (6 bases). Germline V gene lookup returns CDR1 SGHDN and CDR2 FVKESK. V was clipped by 0 bases and J by 1 base, with 11 bases between them. This CDR3 has 16 residues. The whole variable domain, remainder taken from reference TRBV14 and TRBJ2-3, is EAGVTQFPSHSVIEKGQTVTLRCDPISGHDNLYWYRRVMGKEIKFLLHFVKESKQDESGMPNNRFLAERTGGTYSTLKVQPAELEDSGVYFCASSQDLGTGTDTQYFGPGTRLTVL.

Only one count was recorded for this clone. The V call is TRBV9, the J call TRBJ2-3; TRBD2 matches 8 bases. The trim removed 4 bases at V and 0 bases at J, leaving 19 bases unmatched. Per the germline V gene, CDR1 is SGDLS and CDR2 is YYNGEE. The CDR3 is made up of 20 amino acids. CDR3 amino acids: CASSKTWGQRAGASTDTQYF. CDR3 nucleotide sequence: TGTGCCAGCAGCAAGACATGGGGACAAAGAGCGGGGGCTAGCACAGATACGCAGTATTTT. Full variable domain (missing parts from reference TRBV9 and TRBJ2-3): DSGVTQTPKHLITATGQRVTLRCSPRSGDLSVYWYQQSLDQGLQFLIQYYNGEERAKGNILERFSAQQFPDLHSELNLSSLELGDSALYFCASSKTWGQRAGASTDTQYFGPGTRLTVL.

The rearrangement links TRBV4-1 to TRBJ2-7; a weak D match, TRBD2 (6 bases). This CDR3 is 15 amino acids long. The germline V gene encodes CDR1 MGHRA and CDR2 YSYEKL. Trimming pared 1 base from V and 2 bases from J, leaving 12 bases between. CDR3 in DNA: TGCGCCAGCAGCCAAGTTCCGGGGGTTCCCTACGAGCAGTACTTC. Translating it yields CASSQVPGVPYEQYF.

CDR3 nucleotide sequence: TGTGCCAGCTCACCACTTTCAGGGGGCGCGAACACTGAAGCTTTCTTT. It is translated as CASSPLSGGANTEAFF. V gene TRBV18 combines with J gene TRBJ1-1; 8 nucleotides align to TRBD1. The CDR3 has 16 residues. The junction had 5 bases not matched to a gene; V was cut back by 1 base and J by 1 base. Per the germline V gene, CDR1 is KGHSH and CDR2 is LQKENI.

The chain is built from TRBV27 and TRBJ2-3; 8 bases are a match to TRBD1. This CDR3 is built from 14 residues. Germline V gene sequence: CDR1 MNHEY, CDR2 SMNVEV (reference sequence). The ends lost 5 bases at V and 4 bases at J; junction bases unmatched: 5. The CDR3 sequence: CASSETGAPDTQYF. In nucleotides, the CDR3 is TGTGCCAGCAGTGAGACAGGGGCCCCAGATACGCAGTATTTT.

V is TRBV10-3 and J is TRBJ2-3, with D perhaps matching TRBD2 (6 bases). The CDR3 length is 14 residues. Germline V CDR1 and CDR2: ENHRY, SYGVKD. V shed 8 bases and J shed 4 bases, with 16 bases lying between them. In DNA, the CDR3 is TGTGCCATCCAACCGGCGGGAAGGGCAGATACGCAGTATTTT. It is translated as CAIQPAGRADTQYF.

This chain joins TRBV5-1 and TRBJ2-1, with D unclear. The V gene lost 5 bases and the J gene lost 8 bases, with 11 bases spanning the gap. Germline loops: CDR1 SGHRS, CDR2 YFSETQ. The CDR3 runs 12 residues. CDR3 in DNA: TGCGCCAGCAGTCTCCTTGGCTATGAGCAGTTCTTC. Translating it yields CASSLLGYEQFF.